The rows below give T cell receptor beta chains drawn from one sample of a study of cytomegalovirus exposure and HLA in healthy donors. Method: immunoSEQ multiplex PCR; TCRdb's copy keeps in-frame clones and lacks some. The data hold 100,000 to 140,000 clones, with around two thirds observed a single time. The specimen sequenced was PBMCs. The receptors come from a woman aged 40 to 55 in good health and CMV-seropositive. Each CDR3 is given with its conserved first and last residue. The D gene is left open where the match is weak. A row's size may be missing; if present it is once, few, many or a size class.

>-|15|TRBJ2-1|TRBD1|TRBV7-7
TGTGCTAGCAGCCCCTTCGGACAGGGGGCGAATGAGCAGTTCTTC
CASSPFGQGANEQFF
>few|17|TRBJ1-4|-|TRBV27
TGTGCCAGCAGTTCTCCGTCCCGAGCGGGCCCATCCCGAAAACTGTTTTTT
CASSSPSRAGPSRKLFF
>-|15|TRBJ2-5|TRBD1|TRBV30
TGTGCCTGGAGTGCGGGACAGGGCTACCAAGAGACCCAGTACTTC
CAWSAGQGYQETQYF
>once|15|TRBJ2-2|-|TRBV7-8
TGTGCCGGAAAAGAGACCGGGTCGAACACCGGGGAGCTGTTTTTT
CAGKETGSNTGELFF
>-|19|TRBJ1-6|TRBD1|TRBV4-2
TGTGCCAGCAGCCTCGGAGGACAGGAGATTGGATCCTATAATTCACCCCTCCACTTT
CASSLGGQEIGSYNSPLHF
>few|15|TRBJ1-5|-|TRBV11-2
TGTGCCAGCAGCTTAGAGCCTAATAGCAATCAGCCCCAGCATTTT
CASSLEPNSNQPQHF
>-|14|TRBJ2-1|-|TRBV2
TGTGCCAGTTGGTGGGGGGGGGCGGCCAATGAGCAGTTCTTC
CASWWGGAANEQFF
>-|11|TRBJ1-2|-|TRBV30
TGTGCCTGGAACACGAACTATGGCTACACCTTC
CAWNTNYGYTF
>-|14|TRBJ1-2|-|TRBV10-3
TGTGCCATCAAATCAGGCTATTCTAACTATGGCTACACCTTC
CAIKSGYSNYGYTF
>-|15|TRBJ1-1|-|TRBV30
TGTGCCTGGAGTGGCGGCCTAGGAACGAACACTGAAGCTTTCTTT
CAWSGGLGTNTEAFF
>-|12|TRBJ1-5|-|TRBV2
TGTGCCAGCAGTGACGGGAATCAGCCCCAGCATTTT
CASSDGNQPQHF
>-|16|TRBJ2-3|TRBD1|TRBV9
TGTGCCAGCAGCGCCCAGACAGGGGGCCTCACAGATACGCAGTATTTT
CASSAQTGGLTDTQYF
>-|16|TRBJ2-5|TRBD2|TRBV9
TGTGCCAGCAGCGTAGAATCGGGGGGTCGACAAGAGACCCAGTACTTC
CASSVESGGRQETQYF
>-|14|TRBJ1-2|TRBD1|TRBV2
TGTGCCAGCAGGGGACAGGGGCCTGCCGGGGGCTACACCTTC
CASRGQGPAGGYTF
>-|14|TRBJ2-1|-|TRBV27
TGTGCCAGCCAAGGCCGGGGGGCTTACAATGAGCAGTTCTTC
CASQGRGAYNEQFF
>few|14|TRBJ2-1|TRBD2|TRBV5-6
TGTGCCAGCAGGTCGGGACTACCGTACAATGAGCAGTTCTTC
CASRSGLPYNEQFF
>-|14|TRBJ1-2|-|TRBV6-4
TGTGCCAGCAGTGATGGCGGGCAGGGGAGCGGCTACACCTTC
CASSDGGQGSGYTF
>few|15|TRBJ2-5|TRBD2|TRBV18
TGTGCCAGCTCACCTACTAGCGGGGAAGAAGAGACCCAGTACTTC
CASSPTSGEEETQYF
>-|11|TRBJ1-1|-|TRBV30
TGTGCCTGGAGTGTAGCAGGGGAAGCTTTCTTT
CAWSVAGEAFF
>few|16|TRBJ2-2|-|TRBV4-3
TGCGCCAGCAGCCAAGAGAGGGGAGGACGCACCGGGGAGCTGTTTTTT
CASSQERGGRTGELFF
>few|15|TRBJ2-2|-|TRBV4-3
TGCGCCAGCAGCCGGCGACCCCGGCAGGCCGGGGAGCTGTTTTTT
CASSRRPRQAGELFF
>-|14|TRBJ1-3|TRBD1|TRBV29-1
TGCAGCGTTCGGGACAGGGGCTCTGGAAACACCATATATTTT
CSVRDRGSGNTIYF
>few|16|TRBJ1-2|TRBD1|TRBV19
TGTGCCAGTTGCGACAGGGGGCCTATGGTGTCGAGGGGCTACACCTTC
CASCDRGPMVSRGYTF
>-|13|TRBJ1-2|TRBD1|TRBV19
TGTGCCAGTAGTGCGACGACAGGGGGGTCCTCTGCCTTC
CASSATTGGSSAF
>-|17|TRBJ2-7|TRBD1|TRBV7-6
TGTGCCAGCAGCTTATTGCCCGGGACAGAATCCAGTTACGAGCAGTACTTC
CASSLLPGTESSYEQYF
>-|15|TRBJ2-7|-|TRBV7-2
TGTGCCAGCAGCTTAGATCCAGGGAGGAGAGCCGAGCAGTACTTC
CASSLDPGRRAEQYF
>-|12|TRBJ1-1|-|TRBV30
TGTGCCTGGGGTCAGGGAAACACTGAAGCTTTCTTT
CAWGQGNTEAFF
>-|17|TRBJ2-5|TRBD2|TRBV7-9
TGTGCCAGCAGCTACGCGACCGGGACTAGCGGGAAAGAGACCCAGTACTTC
CASSYATGTSGKETQYF
>-|10|TRBJ2-1|-|TRBV30
TGTGCCTGGGCGGAAGGCGAGCAGTTCTTC
CAWAEGEQFF
>-|14|TRBJ1-1|-|TRBV5-1
TGCGCCAGCAGCCTGGGGGGGGTGAACACTGAAGCTTTCTTT
CASSLGGVNTEAFF
>-|15|TRBJ2-1|TRBD1|TRBV27
TGTGCCAGCCGAACCGGGACAGGGTCCTACAATGAGCAGTTCTTC
CASRTGTGSYNEQFF
>-|13|TRBJ1-1|-|TRBV18
TGTGCCAGCTCTCCGACAGAGAACACTGAAGCTTTCTTT
CASSPTENTEAFF
>-|14|TRBJ2-2|-|TRBV30
TGTGCCTGGAGACACAGGGCGGGCACCGGGGAGCTGTTTTTT
CAWRHRAGTGELFF
>-|14|TRBJ1-1|TRBD1|TRBV7-3
TGTGCCAGCAGCGCCAACCCGGGACAGGGTTCAGCTTTCTTT
CASSANPGQGSAFF
>-|16|TRBJ1-6|-|TRBV5-4
TGTGCCAGCAGCTTGGGTCCATCCAGGGATAATTCACCCCTCCACTTT
CASSLGPSRDNSPLHF
>-|15|TRBJ2-7|TRBD2|TRBV4-1
TGCGCCAGCAGCCGGCAAGCGGGGGACTCCTACGAGCAGTACTTC
CASSRQAGDSYEQYF
>-|14|TRBJ2-5|TRBD1|TRBV5-1
TGCGCCAGCAGTTCAGGGACAGGGGGAGAGACCCAGTACTTC
CASSSGTGGETQYF
>-|11|TRBJ2-7|-|TRBV30
TGTGCCTGGAGCGTCTTTAACGAGCAGTACTTC
CAWSVFNEQYF
>-|16|TRBJ2-5|TRBD2|TRBV27
TGTGCCAGCAGTTTATTGACTAGCGGGGGACAAGAGACCCAGTACTTC
CASSLLTSGGQETQYF
>-|13|TRBJ2-3|-|TRBV10-3
TGTGCCATGAGGGGGGGTACCACAGATACGCAGTATTTT
CAMRGGTTDTQYF
>once|13|TRBJ2-7|-|TRBV2
TGTGCCAGCAGTGAAACAGAGTACTACGAGCAGTACTTC
CASSETEYYEQYF
>once|13|TRBJ2-7|-|TRBV15
TGTGCCACCAGCAGAGGCCGTAGTTACGAGCAGTACTTC
CATSRGRSYEQYF
>-|13|TRBJ1-2|TRBD1|TRBV6-5
TGTGCCAGCAGTCCGACAGGGAACTATGGCTACACCTTC
CASSPTGNYGYTF
>-|16|TRBJ2-3|TRBD2|TRBV7-8
TGTGCCAGCAGCGAGGGACTAGCGGGGCCCACAGATACGCAGTATTTT
CASSEGLAGPTDTQYF
>-|13|TRBJ1-1|-|TRBV19
TGTGCCAGTACCGTCATTGGGAGAACTGAAGCTTTCTTT
CASTVIGRTEAFF
>-|16|TRBJ2-5|TRBD2|TRBV5-4
TGTGCCAGCAGCGTGCTCAATCTAGCGGGGGGGGAGACCCAGTACTTC
CASSVLNLAGGETQYF